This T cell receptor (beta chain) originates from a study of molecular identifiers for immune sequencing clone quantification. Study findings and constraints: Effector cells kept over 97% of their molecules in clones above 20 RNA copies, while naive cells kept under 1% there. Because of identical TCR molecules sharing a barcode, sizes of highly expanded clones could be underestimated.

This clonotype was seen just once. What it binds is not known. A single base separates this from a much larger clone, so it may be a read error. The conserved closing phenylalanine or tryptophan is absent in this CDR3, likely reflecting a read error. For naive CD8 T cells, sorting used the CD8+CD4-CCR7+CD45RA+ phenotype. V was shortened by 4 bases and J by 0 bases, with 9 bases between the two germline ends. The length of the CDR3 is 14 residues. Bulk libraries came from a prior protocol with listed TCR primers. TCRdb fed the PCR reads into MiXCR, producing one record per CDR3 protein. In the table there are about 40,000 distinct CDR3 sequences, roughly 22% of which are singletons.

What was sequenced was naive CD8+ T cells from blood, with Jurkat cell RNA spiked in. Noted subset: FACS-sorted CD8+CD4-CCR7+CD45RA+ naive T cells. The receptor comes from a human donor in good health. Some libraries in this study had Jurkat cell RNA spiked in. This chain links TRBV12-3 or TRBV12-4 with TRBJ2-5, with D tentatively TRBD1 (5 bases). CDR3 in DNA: TGTGCCAGCAGTTATCTGGACAACCAAGAGACCCAGTACTAC. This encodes CASSYLDNQETQYY.